The present TCR beta chain was sequenced within a study of neoadjuvant anti-PD-1 for oral cavity cancer. Documented time point: after neoadjuvant nivolumab, at surgical resection. Sequenced by immunoSEQ multiplex PCR; TCRdb stores in-frame clones only, minus some. Counted here are about 42,000 clones, 77% occurring once; the ten biggest clones make up 4% to 5%. CDR3 length equals 13 residues. Trimming took 7 bases from V and 2 from J; bases not matched to a gene: 2. Germline V lookup: CDR1 SGHRS, CDR2 YFSETQ. The sequence was collected from a person aged 40 to 85 with oral cavity squamous cell carcinoma. This chain links TRBV5-1 with TRBJ1-4, with 7 bases fitting TRBD1. Specimen: PBMCs, collected after nivolumab (anti-PD-1) treatment. The CDR3 nucleotides are TGCGCCAGCCGGGACAGCACTAATGAAAAACTGTTTTTT. Encoded protein: CASRDSTNEKLFF. Full variable domain (rest looked up from reference TRBV5-1 and TRBJ1-4): KAGVTQTPRYLIKTRGQQVTLSCSPISGHRSVSWYQQTPGQGLQFLFEYFSETQRNKGNFPGRFSGRQFSNSRSEMNVSTLELGDSALYLCASRDSTNEKLFFGSGTQLSVL.